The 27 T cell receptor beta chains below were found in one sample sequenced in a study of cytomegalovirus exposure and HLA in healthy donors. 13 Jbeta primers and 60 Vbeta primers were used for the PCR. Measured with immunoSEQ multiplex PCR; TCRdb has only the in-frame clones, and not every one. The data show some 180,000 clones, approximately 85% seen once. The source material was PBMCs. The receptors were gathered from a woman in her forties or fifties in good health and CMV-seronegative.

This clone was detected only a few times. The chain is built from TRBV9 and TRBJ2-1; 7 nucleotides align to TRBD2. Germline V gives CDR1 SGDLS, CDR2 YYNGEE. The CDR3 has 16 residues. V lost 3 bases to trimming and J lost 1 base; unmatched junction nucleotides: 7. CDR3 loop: CASSGIAGSSYNEQFF. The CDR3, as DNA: TGTGCCAGCAGCGGGATAGCGGGTTCGTCCTACAATGAGCAGTTCTTC.

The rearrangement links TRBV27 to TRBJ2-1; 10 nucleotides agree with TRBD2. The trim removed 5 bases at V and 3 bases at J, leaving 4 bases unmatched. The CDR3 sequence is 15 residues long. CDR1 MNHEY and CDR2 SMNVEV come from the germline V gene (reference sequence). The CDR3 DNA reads TGTGCCAGCAGTGTGCTAGCGGGAGTCTACAATGAGCAGTTCTTC. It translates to CASSVLAGVYNEQFF.

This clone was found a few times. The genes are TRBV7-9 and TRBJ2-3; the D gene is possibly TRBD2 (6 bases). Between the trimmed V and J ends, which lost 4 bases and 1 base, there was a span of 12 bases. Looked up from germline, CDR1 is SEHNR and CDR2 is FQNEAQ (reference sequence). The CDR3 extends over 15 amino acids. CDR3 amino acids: CASSSLTSRTDTQYF. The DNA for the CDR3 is TGTGCCAGCAGCTCCCTGACTAGTCGCACAGATACGCAGTATTTT.

In DNA form, the CDR3 reads TGCGCCAGCAGCTTCGGGACGCAGGGGGGCTACGAGCAGTACTTC. Protein product: CASSFGTQGGYEQYF. V and J are TRBV5-1 and TRBJ2-7, with D possibly TRBD1 on 7 matching bases. This CDR3 has 15 amino acids. Germline-derived CDR1 and CDR2 are SGHRS and YFSETQ. The V end lost 2 bases, the J end lost 3 bases, and 15 bases lay between the germline ends. The variable domain in full, with the rest retrieved from reference TRBV5-1 and TRBJ2-7, is KAGVTQTPRYLIKTRGQQVTLSCSPISGHRSVSWYQQTPGQGLQFLFEYFSETQRNKGNFPGRFSGRQFSNSRSEMNVSTLELGDSALYLCASSFGTQGGYEQYFGPGTRLTVT.

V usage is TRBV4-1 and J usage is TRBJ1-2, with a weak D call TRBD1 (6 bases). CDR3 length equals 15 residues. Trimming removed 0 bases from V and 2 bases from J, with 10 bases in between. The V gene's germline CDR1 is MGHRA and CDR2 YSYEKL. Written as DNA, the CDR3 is TGCGCCAGCAGCCAAGAGGACAGTCCGAACTATGGCTACACCTTC. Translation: CASSQEDSPNYGYTF.

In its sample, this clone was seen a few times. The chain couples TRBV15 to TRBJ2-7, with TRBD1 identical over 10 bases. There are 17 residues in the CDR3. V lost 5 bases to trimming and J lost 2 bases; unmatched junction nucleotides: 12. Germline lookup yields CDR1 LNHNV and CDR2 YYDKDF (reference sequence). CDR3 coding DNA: TGTGCCACCAGCGGTCGGACTCCCGGGACAGGGGCCTACGAGCAGTACTTC. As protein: CATSGRTPGTGAYEQYF.

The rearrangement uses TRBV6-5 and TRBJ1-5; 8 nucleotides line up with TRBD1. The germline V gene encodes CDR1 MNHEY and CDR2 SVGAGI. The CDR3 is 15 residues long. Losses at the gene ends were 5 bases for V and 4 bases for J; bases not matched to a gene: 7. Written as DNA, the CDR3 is TGTGCCAGCAGTCCCACGACAGGGGTAAATCAGCCCCAGCATTTT. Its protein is CASSPTTGVNQPQHF.

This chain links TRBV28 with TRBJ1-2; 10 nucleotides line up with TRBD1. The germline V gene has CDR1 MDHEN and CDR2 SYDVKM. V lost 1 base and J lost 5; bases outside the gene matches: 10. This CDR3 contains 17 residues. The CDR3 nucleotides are TGTGCCAGCAGTTTATTGGTGCGAGGGGGACAGGGGTATGGCTACACCTTC. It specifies CASSLLVRGGQGYGYTF.

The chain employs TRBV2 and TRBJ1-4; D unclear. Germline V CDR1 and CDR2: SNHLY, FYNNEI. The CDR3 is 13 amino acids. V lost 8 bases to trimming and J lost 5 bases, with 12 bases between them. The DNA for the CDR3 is TGTGCCAGCTTGGGCAATCGGAATGAAAAACTGTTTTTT. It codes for CASLGNRNEKLFF.

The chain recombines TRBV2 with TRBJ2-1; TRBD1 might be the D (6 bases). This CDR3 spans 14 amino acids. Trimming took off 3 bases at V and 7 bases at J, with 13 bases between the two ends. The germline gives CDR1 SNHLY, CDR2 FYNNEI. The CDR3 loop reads CASSEGAFLNEQFF. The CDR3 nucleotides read TGTGCCAGCAGTGAGGGGGCGTTTTTAAATGAGCAGTTCTTC.

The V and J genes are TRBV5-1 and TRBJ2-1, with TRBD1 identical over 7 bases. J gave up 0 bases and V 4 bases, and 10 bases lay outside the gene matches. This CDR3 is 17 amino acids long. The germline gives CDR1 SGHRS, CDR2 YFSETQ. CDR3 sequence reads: CASSPGTVKSSYNEQFF. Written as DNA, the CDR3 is TGCGCCAGCAGCCCGGGGACAGTTAAGAGCTCCTACAATGAGCAGTTCTTC.

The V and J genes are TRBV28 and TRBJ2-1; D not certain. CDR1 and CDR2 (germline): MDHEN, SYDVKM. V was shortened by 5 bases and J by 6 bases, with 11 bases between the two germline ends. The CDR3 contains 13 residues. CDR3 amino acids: CASSQPGSNEQFF. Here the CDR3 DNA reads TGTGCCAGCAGTCAGCCAGGTTCCAATGAGCAGTTCTTC.

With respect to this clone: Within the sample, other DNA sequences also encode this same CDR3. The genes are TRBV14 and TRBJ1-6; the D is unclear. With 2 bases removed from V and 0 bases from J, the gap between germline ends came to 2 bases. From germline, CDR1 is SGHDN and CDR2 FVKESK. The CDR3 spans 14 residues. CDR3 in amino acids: CASSQYSYNSPLHF. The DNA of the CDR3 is TGTGCCAGCAGCCAATACTCCTATAATTCACCCCTCCACTTT.

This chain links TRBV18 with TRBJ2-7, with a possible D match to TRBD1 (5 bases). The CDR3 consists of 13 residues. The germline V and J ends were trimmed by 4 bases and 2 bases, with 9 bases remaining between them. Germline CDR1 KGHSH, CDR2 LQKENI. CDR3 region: CASSLDRAYEQYF. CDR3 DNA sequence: TGTGCCAGCTCACTAGACAGAGCCTACGAGCAGTACTTC.

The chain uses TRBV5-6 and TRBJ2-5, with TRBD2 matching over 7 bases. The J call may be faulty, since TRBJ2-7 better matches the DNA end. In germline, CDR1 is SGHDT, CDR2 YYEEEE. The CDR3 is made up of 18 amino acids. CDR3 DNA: TGTGCCAGCAGCCCTGGGGGGGGGAGGCTGACGAGGTCCTACGAGCAGTACTTC. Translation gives CASSPGGGRLTRSYEQYF.

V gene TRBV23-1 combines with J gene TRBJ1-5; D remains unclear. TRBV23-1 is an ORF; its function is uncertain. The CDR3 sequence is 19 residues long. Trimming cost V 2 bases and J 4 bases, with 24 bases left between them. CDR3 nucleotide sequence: TGCGCCAGCAGTCAACTTGGTTCTATTCGGGGAAGGCTTAATCAGCCCCAGCATTTT. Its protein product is CASSQLGSIRGRLNQPQHF.

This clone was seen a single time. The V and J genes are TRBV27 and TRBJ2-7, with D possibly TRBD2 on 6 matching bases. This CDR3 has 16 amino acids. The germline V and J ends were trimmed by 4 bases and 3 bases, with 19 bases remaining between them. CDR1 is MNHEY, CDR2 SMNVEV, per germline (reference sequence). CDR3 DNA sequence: TGTGCCAGCAGTTCCTTAGGTGGCGGAGGGTTCTACGAGCAGTACTTC. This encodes CASSSLGGGGFYEQYF.

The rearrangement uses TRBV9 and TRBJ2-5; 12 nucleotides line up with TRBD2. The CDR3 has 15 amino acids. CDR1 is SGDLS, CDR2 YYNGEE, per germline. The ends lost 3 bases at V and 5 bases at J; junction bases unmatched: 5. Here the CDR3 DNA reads TGTGCCAGCAGCGCGACTAGCGGGAGAGGCGAGACCCAGTACTTC. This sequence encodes CASSATSGRGETQYF.

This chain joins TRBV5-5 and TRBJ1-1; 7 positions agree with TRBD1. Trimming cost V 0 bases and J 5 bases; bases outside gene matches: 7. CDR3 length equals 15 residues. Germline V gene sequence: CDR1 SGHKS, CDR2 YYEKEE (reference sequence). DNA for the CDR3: TGTGCCAGCAGCTTGGGTGGAGGGGGCTGGACTGAAGCTTTCTTT. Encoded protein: CASSLGGGGWTEAFF.

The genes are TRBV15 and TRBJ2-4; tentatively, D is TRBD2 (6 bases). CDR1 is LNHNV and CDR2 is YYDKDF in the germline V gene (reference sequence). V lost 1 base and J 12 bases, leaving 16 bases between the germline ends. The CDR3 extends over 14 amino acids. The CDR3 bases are TGTGCCACCAGCAGAGGGGGGGACGCAGCCGCTCAGTACTTC. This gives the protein CATSRGGDAAAQYF.

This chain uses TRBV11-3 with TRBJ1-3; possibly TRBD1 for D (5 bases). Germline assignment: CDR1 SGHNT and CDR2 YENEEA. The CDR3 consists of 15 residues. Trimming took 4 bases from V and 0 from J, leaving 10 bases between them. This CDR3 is CASSSRGNSGNTIYF. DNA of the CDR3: TGTGCCAGCAGCTCTCGGGGGAACTCTGGAAACACCATATATTTT.

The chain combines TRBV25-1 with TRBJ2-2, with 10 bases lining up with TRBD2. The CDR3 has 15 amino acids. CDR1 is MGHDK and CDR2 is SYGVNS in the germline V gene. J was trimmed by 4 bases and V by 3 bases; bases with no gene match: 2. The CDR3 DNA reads TGTGCCAGCAGTGAGGCTAGCGGGAGCACCGGGGAGCTGTTTTTT. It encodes CASSEASGSTGELFF.

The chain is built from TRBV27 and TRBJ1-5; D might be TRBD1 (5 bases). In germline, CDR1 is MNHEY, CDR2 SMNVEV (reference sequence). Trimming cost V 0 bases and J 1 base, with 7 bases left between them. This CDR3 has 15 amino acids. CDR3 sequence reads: CASSLSGVSNQPQHF. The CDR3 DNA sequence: TGTGCCAGCAGTTTATCAGGGGTAAGCAATCAGCCCCAGCATTTT.

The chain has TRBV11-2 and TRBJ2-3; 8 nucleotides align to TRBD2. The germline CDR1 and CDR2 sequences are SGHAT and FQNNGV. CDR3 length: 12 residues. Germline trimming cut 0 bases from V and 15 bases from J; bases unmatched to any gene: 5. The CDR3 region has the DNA TGTGCCAGCAGCTTAGAGGGACTAGTGGGCTATTTT. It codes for CASSLEGLVGYF.

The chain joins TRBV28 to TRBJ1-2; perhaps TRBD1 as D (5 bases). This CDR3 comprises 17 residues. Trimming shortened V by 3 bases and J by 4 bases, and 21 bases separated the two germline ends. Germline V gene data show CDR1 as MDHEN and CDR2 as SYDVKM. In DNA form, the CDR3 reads TGTGCCAGCAGTTTGCACCGGGGGAGGGAAGGGGTCTATGGCTACACCTTC. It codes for CASSLHRGREGVYGYTF.

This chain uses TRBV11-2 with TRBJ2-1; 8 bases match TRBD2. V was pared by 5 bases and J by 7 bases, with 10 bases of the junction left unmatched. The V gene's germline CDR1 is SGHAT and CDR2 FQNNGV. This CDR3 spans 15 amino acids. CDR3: CASSDPSSGWNEQFF. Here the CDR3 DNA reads TGTGCCAGCAGCGACCCCTCTAGCGGGTGGAATGAGCAGTTCTTC.

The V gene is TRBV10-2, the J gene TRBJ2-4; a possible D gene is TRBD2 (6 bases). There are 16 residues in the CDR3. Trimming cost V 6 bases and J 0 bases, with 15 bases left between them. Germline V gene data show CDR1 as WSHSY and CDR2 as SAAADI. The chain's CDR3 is CASSVWAGLAKNIQYF. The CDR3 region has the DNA TGCGCCAGCAGCGTTTGGGCGGGATTAGCCAAAAACATTCAGTACTTC.